The TCR beta chain under discussion was sequenced for a study of cytomegalovirus exposure and HLA in healthy donors. Study findings and constraints: The study designated over 150 TCR beta chains cytomegalovirus-associated. The classifier, whose performance was assessed in both the original and validation cohorts, reportedly diagnosed cytomegalovirus status with high specificity and sensitivity.

PCR was performed using 60 Vbeta and 13 Jbeta primers. Sequencing used immunoSEQ multiplex PCR; TCRdb keeps in-frame clones, though not all of them. The sample lists more than 85,000 clones, roughly 88% occurring once. With respect to this clone: The antigen remains undetermined.

This CDR3 spans 14 amino acids. Germline-derived CDR1 and CDR2 are MNHNS and SASEGT. The V gene end was trimmed by 5 bases and the J gene end by 8 bases; junction bases not matched to a gene: 8. This clonotype originated in a woman under 30 in good health and CMV-seronegative. The sequenced material came from PBMCs. The chain has TRBV6-1 and TRBJ1-4; 7 bases fit TRBD1. The CDR3 DNA sequence: TGTGCCAGCAGTACCTGGACAGGCAACGAAAAACTGTTTTTT. Protein sequence: CASSTWTGNEKLFF.